The clone carrying this T cell receptor beta chain has at least ten counts. Its antigen is unidentified. TCR alpha and beta CDR3 regions were amplified from RNA using iRepertoire nested multiplex PCR. One entry per CDR3 protein results from TCRdb running MiXCR on the multiplex PCR reads. This sample yields around 20,000 distinct CDR3 sequences, of which 20% to 25% are seen a single time; under 15% belongs to the top ten. The sample originates from a study of glioma-infiltrating T cells. V lost 6 bases to trimming and J lost 4 bases, with 12 bases between them. Per germline, CDR1 LNHNV and CDR2 YYDKDF (reference sequence). The CDR3 contains 14 residues. Points from the study as a whole: Tissue-blood divergence was below expectation in non-neoplastic patients, above in gliomas.

V gene TRBV15 combines with J gene TRBJ2-2, with unresolved D. The sequenced sample was glioma tissue, nonneoplastic brain tissue, or PBMCs (not recorded which). The receptor's source is a human donor with low-grade glioma or glioblastoma, undergoing nonglioma brain surgery, or in good health (not recorded which). Here the CDR3 DNA reads TGTGCCACCAGGGGCGCAACCCTCACCGGGGAGCTGTTTTTT. Translation gives CATRGATLTGELFF. The full variable domain, in which reference TRBV15 and TRBJ2-2 provide the parts outside the CDR3, is DAMVIQNPRYQVTQFGKPVTLSCSQTLNHNVMYWYQQKSSQAPKLLFHYYDKDFNNEADTPDNFQSRRPNTSFCFLDIRSPGLGDTAMYLCATRGATLTGELFFGEGSRLTVL.